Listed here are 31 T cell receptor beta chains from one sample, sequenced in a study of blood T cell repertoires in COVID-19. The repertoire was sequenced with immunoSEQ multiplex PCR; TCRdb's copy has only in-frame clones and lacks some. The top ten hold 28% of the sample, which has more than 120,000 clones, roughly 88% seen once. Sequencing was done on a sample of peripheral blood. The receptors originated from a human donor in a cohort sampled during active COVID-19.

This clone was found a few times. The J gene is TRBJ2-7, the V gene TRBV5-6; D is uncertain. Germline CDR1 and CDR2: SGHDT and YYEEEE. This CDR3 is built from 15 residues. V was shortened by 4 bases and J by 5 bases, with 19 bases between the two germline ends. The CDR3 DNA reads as TGTGCCAGCAGCGTACCGGGTCCAAGGAGAGACGAGCAGTACTTC. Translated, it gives CASSVPGPRRDEQYF. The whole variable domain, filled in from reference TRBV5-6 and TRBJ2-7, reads DAGVTQSPTHLIKTRGQQVTLRCSPKSGHDTVSWYQQALGQGPQFIFQYYEEEERQRGNFPDRFSGHQFPNYSSELNVNALLLGDSALYLCASSVPGPRRDEQYFGPGTRLTVT.

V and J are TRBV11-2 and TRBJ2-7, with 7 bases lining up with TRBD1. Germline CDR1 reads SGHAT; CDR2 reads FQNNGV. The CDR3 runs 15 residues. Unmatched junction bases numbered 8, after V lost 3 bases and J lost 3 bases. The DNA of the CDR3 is TGTGCCAGCAGCTTCTCGACAGGGATAGGCTACGAGCAGTACTTC. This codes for CASSFSTGIGYEQYF.

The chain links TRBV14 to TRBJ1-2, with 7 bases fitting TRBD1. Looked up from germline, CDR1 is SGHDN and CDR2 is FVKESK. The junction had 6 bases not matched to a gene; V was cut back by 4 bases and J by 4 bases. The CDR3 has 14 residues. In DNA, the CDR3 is TGTGCCAGCAGCCCAAGGGACAGAACCTATGGCTACACCTTC. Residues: CASSPRDRTYGYTF.

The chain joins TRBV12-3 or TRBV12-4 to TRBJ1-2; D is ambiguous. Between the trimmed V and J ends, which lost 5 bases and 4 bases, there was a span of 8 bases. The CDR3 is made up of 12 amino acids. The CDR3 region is CASSGQPYGYTF. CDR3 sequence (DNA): TGTGCCAGCAGTGGGCAGCCCTATGGCTACACCTTC.

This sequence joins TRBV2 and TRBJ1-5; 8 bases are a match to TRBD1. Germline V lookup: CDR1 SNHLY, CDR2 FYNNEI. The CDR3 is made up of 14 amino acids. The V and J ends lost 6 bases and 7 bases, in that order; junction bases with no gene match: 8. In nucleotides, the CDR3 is TGTGCCAGCAGGCATCAGGGGGCAGGCCAGCCCCAGCATTTT. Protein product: CASRHQGAGQPQHF.

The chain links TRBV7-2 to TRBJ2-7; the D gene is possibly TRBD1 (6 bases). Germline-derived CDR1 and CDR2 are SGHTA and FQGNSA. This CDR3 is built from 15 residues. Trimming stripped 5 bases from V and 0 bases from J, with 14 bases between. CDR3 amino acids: CASSLGQGTSYEQYF. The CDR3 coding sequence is TGTGCCAGCAGCCTTGGCCAGGGGACCTCCTACGAGCAGTACTTC. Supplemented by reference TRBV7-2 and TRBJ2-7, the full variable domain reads GAGVSQSPSNKVTEKGKDVELRCDPISGHTALYWYRQSLGQGLEFLIYFQGNSAPDKSGLPSDRFSAERTGGSVSTLTIQRTQQEDSAVYLCASSLGQGTSYEQYFGPGTRLTVT.

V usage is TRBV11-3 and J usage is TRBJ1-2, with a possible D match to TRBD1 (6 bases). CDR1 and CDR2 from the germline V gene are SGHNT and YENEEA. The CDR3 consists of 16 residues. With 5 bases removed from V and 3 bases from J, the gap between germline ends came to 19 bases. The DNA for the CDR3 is TGTGCCAGCAGCCCCCCGGGACAACCTCGTTACTATGGCTACACCTTC. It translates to CASSPPGQPRYYGYTF.

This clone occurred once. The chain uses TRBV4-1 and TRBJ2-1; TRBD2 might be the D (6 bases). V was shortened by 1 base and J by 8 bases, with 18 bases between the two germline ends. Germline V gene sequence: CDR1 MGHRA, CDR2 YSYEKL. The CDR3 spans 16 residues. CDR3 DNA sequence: TGCGCCAGCAGCCAAGCGTGGGGACTCGATCTGGATGAGCAGTTCTTC. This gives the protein CASSQAWGLDLDEQFF.

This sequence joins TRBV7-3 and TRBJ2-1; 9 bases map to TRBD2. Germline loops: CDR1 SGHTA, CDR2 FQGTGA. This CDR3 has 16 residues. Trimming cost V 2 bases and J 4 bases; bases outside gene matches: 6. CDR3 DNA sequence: TGTGCCAGCAGCTTATATGGTAGCGGGGGTTACAATGAGCAGTTCTTC. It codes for CASSLYGSGGYNEQFF.

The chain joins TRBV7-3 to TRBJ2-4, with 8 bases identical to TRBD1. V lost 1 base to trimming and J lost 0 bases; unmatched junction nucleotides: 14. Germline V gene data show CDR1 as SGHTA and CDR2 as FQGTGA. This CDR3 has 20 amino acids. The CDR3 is CASSLRFGDRTILAKNIQYF. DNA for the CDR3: TGTGCCAGCAGCTTAAGGTTTGGGGACAGGACGATACTAGCCAAAAACATTCAGTACTTC. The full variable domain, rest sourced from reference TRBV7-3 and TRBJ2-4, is GAGVSQTPSNKVTEKGKYVELRCDPISGHTALYWYRQSLGQGPEFLIYFQGTGAADDSGLPNDRFFAVRPEGSVSTLKIQRTERGDSAVYLCASSLRFGDRTILAKNIQYFGAGTRLSVL.

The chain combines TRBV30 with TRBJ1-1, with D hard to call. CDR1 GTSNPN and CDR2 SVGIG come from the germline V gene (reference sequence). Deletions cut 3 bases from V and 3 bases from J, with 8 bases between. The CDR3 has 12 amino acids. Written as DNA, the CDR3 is TGTGCCTGGAGGCGTCGGGACACTGAAGCTTTCTTT. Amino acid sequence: CAWRRRDTEAFF.

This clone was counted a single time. Here the CDR3 DNA reads TGTGCCAGCAGCCAAGTTCACGAGGACAGGGGGCTCGATAATGAAAAACTGTTTTTT. It translates to CASSQVHEDRGLDNEKLFF. The genes are TRBV3-1 (or the pseudogene TRBV3-2) and TRBJ1-4, with TRBD1 matching over 11 bases. There are 19 residues in the CDR3. V lost 1 base and J lost 4; bases outside the gene matches: 11. From germline, CDR1 is LGHDT and CDR2 YNNKEL (reference sequence).

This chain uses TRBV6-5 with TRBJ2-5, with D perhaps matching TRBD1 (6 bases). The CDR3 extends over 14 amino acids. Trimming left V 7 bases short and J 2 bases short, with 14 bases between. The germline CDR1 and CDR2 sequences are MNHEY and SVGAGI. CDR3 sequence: CASTPRGGQETQYF. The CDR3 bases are TGTGCCAGCACCCCCAGGGGCGGGCAAGAGACCCAGTACTTC.

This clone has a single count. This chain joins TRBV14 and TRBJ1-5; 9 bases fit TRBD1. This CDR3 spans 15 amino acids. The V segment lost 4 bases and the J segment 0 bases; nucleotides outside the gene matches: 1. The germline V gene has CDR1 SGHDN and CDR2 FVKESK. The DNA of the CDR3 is TGTGCCAGCAGCCCGGGACAGGGTAGCAATCAGCCCCAGCATTTT. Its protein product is CASSPGQGSNQPQHF.

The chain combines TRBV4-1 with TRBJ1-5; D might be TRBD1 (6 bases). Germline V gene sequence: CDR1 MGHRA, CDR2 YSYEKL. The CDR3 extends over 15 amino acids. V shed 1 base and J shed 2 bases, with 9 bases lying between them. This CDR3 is CASSQAGAGNQPQHF. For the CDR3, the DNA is TGCGCCAGCAGCCAAGCAGGGGCTGGCAATCAGCCCCAGCATTTT.

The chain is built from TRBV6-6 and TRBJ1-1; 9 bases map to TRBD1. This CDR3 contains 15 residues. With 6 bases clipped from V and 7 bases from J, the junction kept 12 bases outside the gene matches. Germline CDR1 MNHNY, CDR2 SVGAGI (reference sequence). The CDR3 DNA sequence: TGTGCCAGCAGCCTCGGGACAGGGTATGTTAATGAAGCTTTCTTT. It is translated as CASSLGTGYVNEAFF.

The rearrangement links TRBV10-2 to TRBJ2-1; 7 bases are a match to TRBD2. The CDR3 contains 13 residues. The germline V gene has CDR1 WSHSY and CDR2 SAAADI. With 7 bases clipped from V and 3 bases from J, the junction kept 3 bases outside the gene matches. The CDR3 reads CASNSGDYNEQFF. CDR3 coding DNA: TGCGCCAGCAACAGCGGGGACTACAATGAGCAGTTCTTC.

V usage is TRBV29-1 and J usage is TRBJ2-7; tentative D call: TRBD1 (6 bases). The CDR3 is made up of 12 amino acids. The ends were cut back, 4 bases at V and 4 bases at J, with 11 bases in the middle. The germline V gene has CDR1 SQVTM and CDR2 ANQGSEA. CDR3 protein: CSVGTGSYEQYF. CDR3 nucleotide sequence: TGCAGCGTTGGTACAGGGTCTTACGAGCAGTACTTC.

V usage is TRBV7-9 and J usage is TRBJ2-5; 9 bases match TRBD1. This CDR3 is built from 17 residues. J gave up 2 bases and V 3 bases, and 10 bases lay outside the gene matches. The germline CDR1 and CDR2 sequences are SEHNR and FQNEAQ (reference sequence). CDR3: CASSFWSTGGFQETQYF. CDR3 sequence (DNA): TGTGCCAGCAGCTTCTGGAGCACAGGGGGCTTTCAAGAGACCCAGTACTTC.

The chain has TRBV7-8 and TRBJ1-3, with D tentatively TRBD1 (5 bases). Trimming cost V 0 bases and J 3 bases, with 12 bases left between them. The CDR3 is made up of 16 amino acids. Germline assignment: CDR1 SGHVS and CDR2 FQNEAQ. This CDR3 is CASSLAGAGVGNTIYF. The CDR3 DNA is TGTGCCAGCAGCTTAGCGGGAGCGGGGGTTGGAAACACCATATATTTT.

CDR3 coding DNA: TGTGCCTCGAGGGGGGCGAGGCTTGAAGCTTTCTTT. Protein: CASRGARLEAFF. J is TRBJ1-1 and V is TRBV30; D may be TRBD1 (6 bases). CDR3 length: 12 residues. CDR1 GTSNPN and CDR2 SVGIG come from the germline V gene (reference sequence). V dropped 7 bases and J dropped 7 bases, with 16 bases sitting between them.

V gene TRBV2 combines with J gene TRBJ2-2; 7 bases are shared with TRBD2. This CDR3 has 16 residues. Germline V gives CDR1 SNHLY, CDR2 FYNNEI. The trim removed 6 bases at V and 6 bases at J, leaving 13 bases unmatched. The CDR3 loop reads CASSLGGARGAGELFF. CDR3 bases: TGTGCCAGCAGCCTTGGGGGTGCCCGGGGGGCCGGGGAGCTGTTTTTT.

CDR3 DNA sequence: TGTGCCAGCAGCGTAGTTTCAGGGGCCGAGCAGTACTTC. Amino acid sequence: CASSVVSGAEQYF. This chain connects TRBV9 to TRBJ2-7; tentative D call: TRBD1 (6 bases). Per the germline V gene, CDR1 is SGDLS and CDR2 is YYNGEE. V was trimmed by 0 bases and J by 6 bases, leaving 10 bases between them. The CDR3 contains 13 residues.

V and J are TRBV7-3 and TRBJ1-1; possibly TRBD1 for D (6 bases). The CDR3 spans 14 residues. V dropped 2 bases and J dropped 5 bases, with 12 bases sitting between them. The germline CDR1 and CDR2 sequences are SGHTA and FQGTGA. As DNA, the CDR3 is TGTGCCAGCAGCTTAGGTACAGGGCGGACTGAAGCTTTCTTT. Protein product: CASSLGTGRTEAFF.

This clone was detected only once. This CDR3 reads CASRSDGSSYGYTF. The CDR3 nucleotides read TGTGCCAGCAGGTCCGACGGGAGTTCCTATGGCTACACCTTC. The chain couples TRBV2 to TRBJ1-2, with D unclear. The CDR3 spans 14 residues. Germline V gene sequence: CDR1 SNHLY, CDR2 FYNNEI. V was trimmed by 6 bases and J by 4 bases, leaving 15 bases between them.

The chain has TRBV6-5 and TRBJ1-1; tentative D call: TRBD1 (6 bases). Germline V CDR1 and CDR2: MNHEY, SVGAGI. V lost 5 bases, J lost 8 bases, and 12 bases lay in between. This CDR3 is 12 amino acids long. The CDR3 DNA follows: TGTGCCAGCAGTAGAGGACAGTCCGAAGCTTTCTTT. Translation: CASSRGQSEAFF.

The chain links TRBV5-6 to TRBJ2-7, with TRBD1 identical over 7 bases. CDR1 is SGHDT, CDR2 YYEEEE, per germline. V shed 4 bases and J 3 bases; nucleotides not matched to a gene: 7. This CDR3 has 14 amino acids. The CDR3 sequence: CASSASTGFYEQYF. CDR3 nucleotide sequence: TGTGCCAGCAGCGCGTCGACAGGGTTCTACGAGCAGTACTTC.

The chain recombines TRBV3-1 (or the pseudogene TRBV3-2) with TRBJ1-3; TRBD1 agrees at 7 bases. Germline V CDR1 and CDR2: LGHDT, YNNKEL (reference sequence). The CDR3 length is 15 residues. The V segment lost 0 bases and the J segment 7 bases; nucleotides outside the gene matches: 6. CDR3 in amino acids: CASSQEGQPSNTIYF. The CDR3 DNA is TGTGCCAGCAGCCAAGAGGGACAGCCATCCAACACCATATATTTT.

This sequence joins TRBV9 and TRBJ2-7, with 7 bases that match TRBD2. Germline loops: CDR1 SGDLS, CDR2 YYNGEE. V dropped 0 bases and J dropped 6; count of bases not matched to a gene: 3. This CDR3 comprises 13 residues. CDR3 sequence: CASSVVGGSEQYF. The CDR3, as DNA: TGTGCCAGCAGCGTAGTGGGGGGGAGCGAGCAGTACTTC.

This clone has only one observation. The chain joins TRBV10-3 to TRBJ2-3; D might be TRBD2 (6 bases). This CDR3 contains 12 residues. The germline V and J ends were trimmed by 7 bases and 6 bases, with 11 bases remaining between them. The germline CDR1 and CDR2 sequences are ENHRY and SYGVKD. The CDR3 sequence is CAIIPLADTQYF. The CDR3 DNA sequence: TGTGCCATCATACCGCTAGCGGATACGCAGTATTTT.

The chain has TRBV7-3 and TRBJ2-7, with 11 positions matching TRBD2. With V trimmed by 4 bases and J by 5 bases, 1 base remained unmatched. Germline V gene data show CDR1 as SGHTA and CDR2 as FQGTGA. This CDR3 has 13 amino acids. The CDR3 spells CASSSGLADEQYF. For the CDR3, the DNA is TGTGCCAGCAGCTCGGGACTAGCGGACGAGCAGTACTTC.